The sequence of this TCR beta chain was determined in a study of blood T cells in healthy people across ages (dated by TCRdb to about 2015). Background for the entire study: In model experiments, template switching captured roughly one uniquely barcoded TCR beta cDNA molecule for every two T cells. For two donors (one aged 18 to 29 and one aged 80 or older), the study analyzed two additional independent replicas of 1 million unique cDNA reads from the same blood draw. Four age groups were formed from the donors: young (average 16 years), middle-aged (approximately 39), aged (approximately 60) and long-lived (about 80). Age-related changes in TCR beta repertoire diversity were measured in the study by deep sequencing normalized with unique cDNA molecular identifiers. To avoid experimental bias, donors of different ages were spread randomly across the sequencing lanes. What the research found in general, with its limitations: Since profiling was done on bulk unsorted PBMCs, naive and antigen-experienced compartments could not be conclusively compared. A strong correlation was found between observed TCR beta diversity and the percentage of naive T cells measured by flow cytometry. Compared with the aged group, the long-lived group had more naive CD4+ T cells, fewer expanded clones and increased TCR diversity, suggesting age selection. Estimates of total diversity based on one million sequenced T cells were regarded as lower bounds and as underestimates. The CMV infection status of donors was not known, potentially confounding age-related changes in expanded clonotypes. As age increased, observed TCR beta diversity per million T cells dropped in a roughly linear way, and a significant reduction was already evident by age 40.

To note about this clonotype: Which antigen it targets is not known. Qualities for individual bases were not recorded, and no much larger clone is one base off.

The donors were 40 or so Caucasian individuals from Russia, aged 6 to 90 years, who were systemically healthy. Each donor gave around 9.8 milliliters of peripheral blood, collected into EDTA-treated Vacutainer tubes. Ficoll-Paque density-gradient centrifugation was used to isolate PBMCs, with at least 6 million per sample. Total RNA, at least 5.5 micrograms per sample, was extracted from PBMCs with Trizol reagent. For every donor, flow cytometry on a PBMC aliquot measured the percentage of naive CD45RAhigh/CD27high T cells. The library was produced with 5' RACE. The instrument given in TCRdb is Illumina HiSeq 2500. A second PCR of about 7 to 12 cycles was run with a J-beta primer mix and a sample-barcoded 5' primer. A unique molecular identifier was introduced onto each TCR beta cDNA molecule by a template-switch 5' adaptor carrying 12 random nucleotides. Each sample yielded at least 2.5 million CDR3-containing paired-end reads. First-strand cDNA synthesis was performed from all RNA using the Mint cDNA synthesis kit, with priming by a TRBC-specific oligonucleotide. Following uracil-DNA glycosylase treatment, all cDNA underwent a first 18-cycle PCR with the universal primers M1SS and BC2_uni_R. For the original study's pipeline: For normalization, 1 million high-quality reads were randomly selected from each sample, with every read carrying a distinct molecular identifier. Instead of being binned into consensus sequences, reads with shared molecular identifiers were discarded. MiTCR, set to a Q25 quality threshold and the strictest error-elimination algorithm, was used for CDR3 identification, clonotype clustering and error correction. A nonparametric unseen species model with Euler transformation was used to estimate a lower bound on total TCR beta diversity. Using fastp at Q25 and MiXCR, TCRdb reprocessed the public reads and kept productive beta chains. Rows with one shared CDR3 protein collapse into an entry with the most common genes and DNA. The V and J calls, along with clone size, are taken from TCRdb and not from the paper's own processing. The sample records hundreds of thousands of distinct CDR3 sequences, roughly 50% of which are singletons. About 20% of the sample goes to the ten largest clones.

Taken from the germline V gene, the CDR1 and CDR2 loops are SGHDT and YYEEEE. V loses 1 base of germline sequence and J loses 3 bases, and the interval between the two ends is 14 bases. Spanning cysteine to phenylalanine, the CDR3 consists of 15 amino acids. The retained sequence is limited to the CDR3, 45 bases, with the frame set at the first base. The clonotype was recovered from a man aged 25 to 40 in good health. Sequencing was performed on blood. This chain is built from TRBV5-6 and TRBJ2-7; a tentative D match to TRBD2 spans 6 bases. The DNA sequence follows: TGTGCCAGCAGCTTGTTGTCTAGCGCATTCTACGAGCAGTACTTC. This encodes CASSLLSSAFYEQYF.